Listed here is a single T cell receptor (beta chain). The data derive from a study of T cell changes during pregnancy in multiple sclerosis. The CDR3 runs 16 residues. V was clipped by 5 bases and J by 0 bases; unmatched bases: 7. The V gene's germline CDR1 is LGHNA and CDR2 YNFKEQ. Clones were read by immunoSEQ multiplex PCR, and TCRdb kept only the in-frame ones, dropping some. The sample shows around 41,000 clones, roughly 93% of them seen only once. The chain links TRBV4-2 to TRBJ2-1; 7 bases map to TRBD1. The TCR was taken from a female donor with multiple sclerosis, enrolled in a pregnancy study. Sequenced: PBMCs (not recorded whether the cells were cultured). CDR3 in amino acids: CASSGTAASSYNEQFF. CDR3 nucleotide sequence: TGTGCCAGCAGCGGGACAGCGGCGAGCTCCTACAATGAGCAGTTCTTC.